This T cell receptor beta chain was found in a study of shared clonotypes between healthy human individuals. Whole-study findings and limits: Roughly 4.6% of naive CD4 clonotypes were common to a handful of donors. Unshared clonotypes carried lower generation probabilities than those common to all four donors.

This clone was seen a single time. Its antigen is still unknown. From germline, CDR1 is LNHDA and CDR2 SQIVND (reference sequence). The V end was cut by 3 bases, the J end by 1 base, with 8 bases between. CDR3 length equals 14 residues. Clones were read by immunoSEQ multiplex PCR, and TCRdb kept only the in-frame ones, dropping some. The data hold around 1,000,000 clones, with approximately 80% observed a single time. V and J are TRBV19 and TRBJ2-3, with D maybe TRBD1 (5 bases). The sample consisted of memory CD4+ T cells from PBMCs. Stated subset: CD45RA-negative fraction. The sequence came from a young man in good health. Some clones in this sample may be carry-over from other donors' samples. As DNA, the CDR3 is TGTGCCAGTAGTATTCGACAGCGCACAGATACGCAGTATTTT. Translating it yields CASSIRQRTDTQYF.